This TCR beta chain came from a study of T cell repertoires in cytomegalovirus infection. The overall study: Recently identified HLA-C-restricted and well-studied HLA-B-restricted CMV epitopes were used.

With 1 base removed from V and 3 bases from J, the gap between germline ends came to 12 bases. This CDR3 has 14 amino acids. Germline V lookup: CDR1 DFQATT, CDR2 SNEGSKA (reference sequence). For this clonotype: No antigen is known for it.

TCRdb independently ran MiXCR on the reads; one entry per CDR3 protein. The sample has about 570,000 distinct CDR3 sequences, 40% seen once; the top ten hold 48%. This sequence joins TRBV20-1 and TRBJ2-5; tentative D call: TRBD1 (5 bases). This TCR was sampled from a human donor in good health (CMV status not recorded). Some clones in this sample may be carry-over from other donors' samples. The sample consisted of cultured PBMCs, taken from culture after CMV antigen stimulation. CDR3 region: CSARGWQGKETQYF. The CDR3 DNA follows: TGCAGTGCTAGAGGTTGGCAGGGTAAAGAGACCCAGTACTTC.